The T cell receptor (beta chain) described here comes from a study of early T cells in non-severe SARS-CoV-2 infection. Overall study context: Sequencing of bulk RNA from unsorted whole blood was done, without chain pairing.

Comment on this clonotype: The antigen remains unidentified.

Study-wide findings and caveats: There was a bias toward anti-spike CD8 responses in VDJdb matching, which missed private and CD4 specificities.

Separate cDNA molecules each had unique molecular identifiers attached to them. TCRdb processed the 5' RACE reads anew with MiXCR; each CDR3 protein has one entry. The sample yields roughly 77,000 distinct CDR3 sequences, 9% to 15% seen once. Sample: whole blood. This TCR was sampled from an adult who was a healthcare worker with PCR-confirmed SARS-CoV-2 infection or an uninfected control (not recorded which).

CDR3 protein: CASSQGGGRGNSPLHF. As DNA, the CDR3 is TGCGCCAGCAGCCAAGGGGGGGGTAGAGGTAATTCACCCCTCCACTTT. The chain uses TRBV5-1 and TRBJ1-6, with D possibly matching TRBD1 (6 bases). V was cut by 4 bases and J by 6 bases, with 17 bases left in between. The CDR3 extends over 16 amino acids. Looked up from germline, CDR1 is SGHRS and CDR2 is YFSETQ.